This T cell receptor beta chain was obtained from a study of human CD8 memory T cell subsets. Notes on this clonotype: Antigen unknown.

Among CD8+ T cells, TPEX were CCR7+ PD-1+ TIGIT+ early memory cells with exhausted-like traits. Healthy donors supplied buffy coats, and the PBMC came from them. By negative magnetic separation, total CD8+ T cells were enriched. Study-wide results and caveats: Chao1 estimates hinted that stem-like memory T cells outstripped precursor exhausted T cells in diversity.

This CDR3 has 14 residues. Germline assignment: CDR1 LNHDA and CDR2 SQIVND (reference sequence). A UMI-labeled 5' RACE approach was the method that produced the TCR beta libraries. From the 5' RACE reads, TCRdb lists one entry per CDR3 protein and no DNA. This table lists around 9,600 distinct CDR3 sequences. The receptor was derived from a human donor in good health. Sequenced material: CD8+ T cells from PBMCs. The rearrangement uses TRBV19 and TRBJ2-1; TCRdb's D gene call, TRBD1, goes unchecked for lack of DNA. CDR3 protein: CASTTGSVYNEQFF. The entire variable domain, with the rest obtained from reference TRBV19 and TRBJ2-1, is as follows: DGGITQSPKYLFRKEGQNVTLSCEQNLNHDAMYWYRQDPGQGLRLIYYSQIVNDFQKGDIAEGYSVSREKKESFPLTVTSAQKNPTAFYLCASTTGSVYNEQFFGPGTRLTVL.